These 27 T cell receptor beta chains originate from one sample sequenced in a study of cytomegalovirus exposure and HLA in healthy donors. The PCR made use of 60 Vbeta and 13 Jbeta primers. The method was immunoSEQ multiplex PCR; TCRdb's version includes in-frame clones alone and lacks a portion of them. The table shows 150,000 to 200,000 clones, with over 75% occurring only once. The sequenced sample was PBMCs. These TCRs come from a boy between 2 and 10 years old in good health and CMV-seronegative.

The chain is built from TRBV2 and TRBJ2-7; the D gene is possibly TRBD1 (5 bases). This CDR3 is built from 16 residues. CDR1 is SNHLY, CDR2 FYNNEI, per germline. V was trimmed by 6 bases and J by 0 bases, leaving 18 bases between them. The DNA of the CDR3 is TGTGCCAGCAGCACTTCAAGAGGCAGGGTCTCCTACGAGCAGTACTTC. It yields the protein CASSTSRGRVSYEQYF.

The rearrangement links TRBV5-1 to TRBJ2-5; 11 bases match TRBD2. The V and J ends lost 3 bases and 7 bases, in that order; junction bases with no gene match: 11. Germline CDR1 SGHRS, CDR2 YFSETQ. The CDR3 is made up of 16 amino acids. The CDR3 sequence: CASSWGLLAGDMTQYF. CDR3 bases: TGCGCCAGCAGCTGGGGGTTACTAGCGGGGGATATGACCCAGTACTTC.

This chain joins TRBV6-5 and TRBJ1-2; TRBD1 matches at 9 bases. The CDR3 runs 14 residues. Germline loops: CDR1 MNHEY, CDR2 SVGAGI. The V gene end was trimmed by 3 bases and the J gene end by 8 bases; junction bases not matched to a gene: 7. The CDR3 loop is CASSYRGQGAGYTF. The CDR3 DNA is TGTGCCAGCAGTTATAGGGGACAGGGCGCAGGCTACACCTTC.

J is TRBJ2-3 and V is TRBV7-3; TRBD2 aligns across 9 bases. The CDR3 contains 14 residues. Germline trimming cut 5 bases from V and 4 bases from J; bases unmatched to any gene: 4. The germline gives CDR1 SGHTA, CDR2 FQGTGA. The CDR3 protein is CASSPRGGPDTQYF. The CDR3 DNA is TGTGCCAGCAGCCCGCGGGGGGGCCCAGATACGCAGTATTTT.

This clone was observed a handful of times. This sequence joins TRBV15 and TRBJ1-1, with 8 nucleotides matching TRBD1. The CDR3 has 10 amino acids. Looked up from germline, CDR1 is LNHNV and CDR2 is YYDKDF (reference sequence). Unmatched junction bases numbered 5, after V lost 11 bases and J lost 9 bases. As DNA, the CDR3 is TGTGCCCCGAGGACAGGGAAAGCTTTCTTT. Translating gives CAPRTGKAFF.

V usage is TRBV6-5 and J usage is TRBJ2-7; 12 bases align to TRBD2. Germline V gene lookup returns CDR1 MNHEY and CDR2 SVGAGI. The CDR3 spans 14 residues. V dropped 6 bases and J dropped 4; count of bases not matched to a gene: 4. The CDR3 nucleotides are TGTGCCAGCAGCCTGGGACTAGCGGGTTACGAGCAGTACTTC. It encodes CASSLGLAGYEQYF.

This chain links TRBV20-1 with TRBJ2-7; TRBD1 matches at 7 bases. Germline lookup yields CDR1 DFQATT and CDR2 SNEGSKA (reference sequence). This CDR3 spans 11 amino acids. For the CDR3, the DNA is TGCAGCCGAGACAGGGTCTACGAGCAGTACTTC. Translation gives CSRDRVYEQYF.

The chain has TRBV5-8 and TRBJ2-7; TRBD1 matches at 9 bases. CDR3 length equals 14 residues. CDR1 SGHTS and CDR2 YDEGEE come from the germline V gene. V shed 4 bases, J shed 3 bases, and the junction held 5 bases outside the gene matches. CDR3 sequence reads: CASSRGTGHYEQYF. The CDR3 DNA follows: TGTGCCAGCAGCCGCGGGACAGGGCACTACGAGCAGTACTTC. Supplemented by reference TRBV5-8 and TRBJ2-7, the full variable domain reads EAGVTQSPTHLIKTRGQQATLRCSPISGHTSVYWYQQALGLGLQFLLWYDEGEERNRGNFPPRFSGRQFPNYSSELNVNALELEDSALYLCASSRGTGHYEQYFGPGTRLTVT.

The chain combines TRBV4-2 with TRBJ1-3, with 8 nucleotides matching TRBD1. This CDR3 comprises 17 residues. Per the germline V gene, CDR1 is LGHNA and CDR2 is YNFKEQ. V trimming: 3 bases; J trimming: 0 bases; junction bases outside the gene matches: 7. For the CDR3, the DNA is TGTGCCAGCAGCCATGGAGGACAGGGCGTCTCTGGAAACACCATATATTTT. It specifies CASSHGGQGVSGNTIYF.

This clone appeared a few times. The J gene is TRBJ2-2, the V gene TRBV7-2; D ambiguous. Deletions cut 1 base from V and 7 bases from J, with 13 bases between. Germline CDR1 reads SGHTA; CDR2 reads FQGNSA. The CDR3 runs to 15 residues. The CDR3 is CASSLVLRNGGELFF. The CDR3 DNA is TGTGCCAGCAGCTTAGTTCTCCGTAACGGCGGGGAGCTGTTTTTT.

The chain uses TRBV10-3 and TRBJ2-7; 7 nucleotides match TRBD1. In germline, CDR1 is ENHRY, CDR2 SYGVKD. There are 14 residues in the CDR3. J was trimmed by 2 bases and V by 3 bases; bases with no gene match: 4. The chain's CDR3 is CAISDSGGTYEQYF. Here the CDR3 DNA reads TGTGCCATCAGTGATTCAGGGGGAACCTACGAGCAGTACTTC.

This clone was seen only once. The chain combines TRBV7-2 with TRBJ2-3, with 9 nucleotides matching TRBD1. The junction had 3 bases not matched to a gene; V was cut back by 4 bases and J by 4 bases. In germline, CDR1 is SGHTA, CDR2 FQGNSA. The CDR3 sequence is 14 residues long. The CDR3 region is CASSSRTGADTQYF. DNA for the CDR3: TGTGCCAGCAGCTCCCGGACAGGGGCAGATACGCAGTATTTT.

The chain couples TRBV14 to TRBJ1-1; TRBD1 agrees at 8 bases. Trimming took 4 bases from V and 7 from J; bases not matched to a gene: 5. The germline V gene has CDR1 SGHDN and CDR2 FVKESK. CDR3 length equals 13 residues. CDR3 coding DNA: TGTGCCAGCAGCCCCAGGGGGCACCTTGAAGCTTTCTTT. Translated: CASSPRGHLEAFF.

V and J are TRBV5-6 and TRBJ1-1; 7 nucleotides line up with TRBD1. CDR1 is SGHDT, CDR2 YYEEEE, per germline. Trimming took 1 base from V and 0 from J; bases not matched to a gene: 6. The CDR3 runs to 16 residues. In DNA form, the CDR3 reads TGTGCCAGCAGCTTGTGGGGGGACAGTATGAACACTGAAGCTTTCTTT. This encodes CASSLWGDSMNTEAFF.

This clone is a singleton in its sample. V and J are TRBV18 and TRBJ1-3, with TRBD1 identical over 12 bases. The V gene's germline CDR1 is KGHSH and CDR2 LQKENI. V lost 4 bases to trimming and J lost 2 bases; unmatched junction nucleotides: 9. The length of the CDR3 is 18 residues. CDR3 DNA: TGTGCCAGCTCACGGGGACAGGGGGCCAACCCTACTGGAAACACCATATATTTT. Its protein product is CASSRGQGANPTGNTIYF.

This clone was seen only once. The V and J genes are TRBV21-1 and TRBJ1-1. TRBV21-1 is noted as a pseudogene. The CDR3 runs to 12 residues. CDR3 sequence (DNA): TGTGCCAGCACCTATTTCGACACTGAAGCTTTCTTT. This codes for CASTYFDTEAFF.

The chain carries TRBV5-1 and TRBJ1-1; D is ambiguous. Trimming removed 0 bases at V and 2 bases at J, with 5 bases between. Germline CDR1 SGHRS, CDR2 YFSETQ. The CDR3 runs 13 residues. The CDR3 region has the DNA TGCGCCAGCAGCTTGGTGGCTAACACTGAAGCTTTCTTT. Protein product: CASSLVANTEAFF. Filled out from reference TRBV5-1 and TRBJ1-1, the complete variable domain reads KAGVTQTPRYLIKTRGQQVTLSCSPISGHRSVSWYQQTPGQGLQFLFEYFSETQRNKGNFPGRFSGRQFSNSRSEMNVSTLELGDSALYLCASSLVANTEAFFGQGTRLTVV.

As for this clone: The identical CDR3 is also encoded by other nucleotide sequences in the sample. The gene calls are TRBV12-5 and TRBJ1-2; TRBD1 matches 7 bases. This CDR3 region has 14 residues. Germline V CDR1 and CDR2: LGHNT, FRNRAP. With 1 base clipped from V and 4 bases from J, the junction kept 3 bases outside the gene matches. Written as DNA, the CDR3 is TGTGCTAGTGGTTTGGGGCCAGGGGGCTATGGCTACACCTTC. As protein: CASGLGPGGYGYTF.

The chain employs TRBV2 and TRBJ2-3, with 12 bases fitting TRBD2. CDR3 length: 14 amino acids. CDR1 and CDR2 from the germline V gene are SNHLY and FYNNEI. V lost 8 bases, J lost 2 bases, and 2 bases stayed unmatched. The CDR3 region is CASRLAGVTDTQYF. In DNA, the CDR3 is TGTGCCAGCCGACTAGCGGGAGTCACAGATACGCAGTATTTT.

There are a few counts of this clone. V and J are TRBV2 and TRBJ1-2, with 7 bases matching TRBD1. The V gene end was trimmed by 2 bases and the J gene end by 6 bases; junction bases not matched to a gene: 15. The CDR3 is 17 amino acids. Germline assignment: CDR1 SNHLY and CDR2 FYNNEI. In DNA, the CDR3 is TGTGCCAGCAGTGAATCGATTCCGGGACAGCGAATGGATGGCTACACCTTC. Protein sequence: CASSESIPGQRMDGYTF.

In nucleotides, the CDR3 is TGTGCCAGCAGTTACACGTTACAGGAGACCCAGTACTTC. It is translated as CASSYTLQETQYF. V gene TRBV6-6 combines with J gene TRBJ2-5; D is unclear. Germline V gene sequence: CDR1 MNHNY, CDR2 SVGAGI (reference sequence). The CDR3 covers 13 residues. V was trimmed by 2 bases and J by 5 bases, leaving 9 bases between them.

This chain links TRBV4-2 with TRBJ1-5, with TRBD1 matching over 8 bases. Trimming at V came to 5 bases and at J to 6 bases, leaving 12 bases not matched to a gene. Looked up from germline, CDR1 is LGHNA and CDR2 is YNFKEQ. CDR3 length: 16 residues. The CDR3 loop reads CASSSSGQGGFQPQHF. CDR3 nucleotides: TGTGCCAGCAGCTCATCCGGACAGGGAGGTTTTCAGCCCCAGCATTTT.

The chain uses TRBV6-1 and TRBJ2-5; 11 bases map to TRBD1. V gave up 6 bases and J gave up 7 bases; unmatched junction bases: 10. This CDR3 is built from 15 residues. In germline, CDR1 is MNHNS, CDR2 SASEGT. CDR3 coding DNA: TGTGCCAGCAGAGACAAGGACAGGGGGCGATGGACCCAGTACTTC. Protein sequence: CASRDKDRGRWTQYF.

This clone has a single count. The J gene is TRBJ2-3, the V gene TRBV6-5; 9 bases are shared with TRBD2. Germline V gives CDR1 MNHEY, CDR2 SVGAGI. V shed 4 bases, J shed 1 base, and the junction held 3 bases outside the gene matches. The CDR3 contains 15 residues. Here the CDR3 DNA reads TGTGCCAGCAGTTTAGCGGGGGCCCGCACAGATACGCAGTATTTT. It specifies CASSLAGARTDTQYF.

This chain connects TRBV7-9 to TRBJ2-5, with 9 bases fitting TRBD1. Germline CDR1 reads SEHNR; CDR2 reads FQNEAQ (reference sequence). The V segment lost 5 bases and the J segment 3 bases; nucleotides outside the gene matches: 4. The CDR3 spans 14 residues. The CDR3 nucleotides are TGTGCCAGCAGCCCTCGGACAGGGGAAGAGACCCAGTACTTC. Amino acid sequence: CASSPRTGEETQYF.

This chain connects TRBV27 to TRBJ1-1; weak D call: TRBD1 (5 bases). The CDR3 loop spans 14 amino acids. V gave up 4 bases and J gave up 1 base, with 10 bases separating them. CDR1 and CDR2 (germline): MNHEY, SMNVEV (reference sequence). CDR3 nucleotide sequence: TGTGCCAGCAGTTCCTTACAGGCGAACACTGAAGCTTTCTTT. Translated, it gives CASSSLQANTEAFF.

This chain uses TRBV4-3 with TRBJ1-6; the D is unclear. The CDR3 contains 19 residues. Germline CDR1 and CDR2: LGHNA and YSLEER. The germline V and J ends were trimmed by 3 bases and 0 bases, with 18 bases remaining between them. This chain's CDR3 is CASSQFPSSVSSYNSPLHF. For the CDR3, the DNA is TGCGCCAGCAGCCAGTTCCCCTCGTCGGTTAGCTCCTATAATTCACCCCTCCACTTT.